This T cell receptor beta chain was identified during a study of blood T cells in healthy people across ages. This clonotype came up once. Together with a sample-barcoded 5' primer, a J-beta primer mix was included in a second PCR lasting about 7 to 11 cycles. A single record per CDR3 protein comes from TCRdb applying MiXCR to the 5' RACE reads. This sample has about 680,000 distinct CDR3 sequences, with around 48% found just once. The CDR3 loop spans 14 amino acids. Trimming took off 2 bases at V and 7 bases at J, with 12 bases between the two ends. Germline values: CDR1 SNHLY, CDR2 FYNNEI. Sequencing input: blood. This receptor was taken from an older woman in good health. This chain joins TRBV2 and TRBJ2-1; tentative D call: TRBD2 (5 bases). The CDR3 reads CASSENGVGNEQFF. CDR3 coding DNA: TGTGCCAGCAGTGAAAACGGGGTTGGGAATGAGCAGTTCTTC.